This entry features one TCR beta chain sequence. Its cognate antigen is unknown. The entry originates in a study of OX40 agonist ivuxolimab in advanced cancers. The CDR3 is 13 amino acids. The V and J ends lost 5 bases and 3 bases respectively, with 7 bases between them. Per the germline V gene, CDR1 is SEHNR and CDR2 is FQNEAQ (reference sequence). The repertoire was sequenced with immunoSEQ multiplex PCR; TCRdb's copy has only in-frame clones and lacks some. The sample includes 65,000 to 90,000 clones, roughly 86% of them seen just once. The study's findings and limits: Clonal expansion by week 6 occurred in CD4+ and CD8+ blood T cells (at 0.1 to 3.0 mg/kg). Near-lowest levels of clonal expansion characterized partial responders at 0.1-3.0 mg/kg.

This chain joins TRBV7-9 and TRBJ1-4; D remains ambiguous. Specimen: CD4+ or CD8+ T cells sorted from blood, collected in a trial of the OX40 agonist ivuxolimab. The TCR was taken from an adult with an advanced solid tumor such as melanoma, head and neck, liver or kidney cancer. Here the CDR3 reads CASSLPPNEKLFF. CDR3 nucleotides: TGTGCCAGCAGCCTTCCCCCTAATGAAAAACTGTTTTTT.